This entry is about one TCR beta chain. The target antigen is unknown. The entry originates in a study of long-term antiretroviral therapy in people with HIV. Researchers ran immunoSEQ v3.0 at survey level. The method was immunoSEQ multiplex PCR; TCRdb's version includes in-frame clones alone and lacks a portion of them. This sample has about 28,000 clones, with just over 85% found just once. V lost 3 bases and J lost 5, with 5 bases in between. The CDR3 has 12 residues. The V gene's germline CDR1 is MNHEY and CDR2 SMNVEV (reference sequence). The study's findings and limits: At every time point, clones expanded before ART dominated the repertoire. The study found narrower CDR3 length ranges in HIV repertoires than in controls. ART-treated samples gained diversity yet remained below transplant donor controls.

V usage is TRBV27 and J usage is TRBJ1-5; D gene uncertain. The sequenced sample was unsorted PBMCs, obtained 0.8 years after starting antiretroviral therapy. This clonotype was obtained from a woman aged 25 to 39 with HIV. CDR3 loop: CASSFVDQPQHF. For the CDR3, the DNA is TGTGCCAGCAGTTTCGTGGATCAGCCCCAGCATTTT.